This T cell receptor (beta chain) was recorded in a study of blood T cell repertoires in COVID-19. Germline assignment: CDR1 SEHNR and CDR2 FQNEAQ (reference sequence). Trimming pared 3 bases from V and 1 base from J, leaving 3 bases between. This CDR3 region has 12 residues. Per the original data handling: From reference gene primer amplification, estimates of nucleated cell counts were derived. This table comes from immunoSEQ multiplex PCR, and its TCRdb copy is limited to in-frame clones, with some not included. V and J calls and clone size are as listed in that table; D and trimming were resolved from the DNA. The sample includes 150,000 to 250,000 clones, about four fifths seen only once; the top ten take 12%. This clone was seen a handful of times.

This receptor was taken from a man aged 40-49 years who had recovered from COVID-19. This chain joins TRBV7-9 and TRBJ1-1; unclear D gene. The sample consisted of PBMCs or T cells enriched from blood (not recorded which). CDR3 loop: CASSFGNTEAFF. The CDR3 DNA follows: TGTGCCAGCAGCTTCGGGAACACTGAAGCTTTCTTT.